The 13 T cell receptor beta chains below all came from one sample that was sequenced in a study of cytomegalovirus exposure and HLA in healthy donors. PCR involved 60 Vbeta and 13 Jbeta primers. The repertoire was sequenced with immunoSEQ multiplex PCR; TCRdb's copy has only in-frame clones and lacks some. The sample table includes 45,000 or so clones. The sample was PBMCs. The receptors were gathered from a male donor in good health and CMV-seronegative.

V gene TRBV23-1 combines with J gene TRBJ2-2, with a possible D match to TRBD2 (6 bases). TRBV23-1 is designated an ORF whose function remains uncertain. Deletions cut 1 base from V and 8 bases from J, with 11 bases between. This CDR3 spans 14 amino acids. The chain's CDR3 is CASSQWSGSGELFF. CDR3 bases: TGCGCCAGCAGTCAATGGAGCGGGTCTGGGGAGCTGTTTTTT.

This rearrangement joins TRBV30 to TRBJ2-2, with a weak D call TRBD2 (5 bases). Trimming removed 4 bases at V and 3 bases at J, with 9 bases between. The CDR3 is made up of 13 amino acids. Germline CDR1 and CDR2: GTSNPN and SVGIG (reference sequence). CDR3 in amino acids: CAWTRVDTGELFF. CDR3 coding DNA: TGTGCCTGGACGCGGGTAGACACCGGGGAGCTGTTTTTT.

Here the CDR3 reads CAWTAGGRSNQPQHF. The CDR3 nucleotides are TGTGCCTGGACCGCCGGAGGTCGGAGCAATCAGCCCCAGCATTTT. The chain joins TRBV30 to TRBJ1-5; no firm D call. The V gene's germline CDR1 is GTSNPN and CDR2 SVGIG (reference sequence). Trimming shortened V by 4 bases and J by 1 base, and 14 bases separated the two germline ends. The CDR3 is 15 residues long.

The chain is built from TRBV27 and TRBJ1-5, with 11 bases fitting TRBD1. The CDR3 runs to 17 residues. Germline values: CDR1 MNHEY, CDR2 SMNVEV (reference sequence). V lost 6 bases to trimming and J lost 2 bases; unmatched junction nucleotides: 9. CDR3 bases: TGTGCCAGCAGGGGGACAGGGGGACACCCGGGCAATCAGCCCCAGCATTTT. Translation gives CASRGTGGHPGNQPQHF.

The rearrangement uses TRBV4-1 and TRBJ1-5; 9 bases fit TRBD1. The V segment lost 1 base and the J segment 1 base; nucleotides outside the gene matches: 2. In germline, CDR1 is MGHRA, CDR2 YSYEKL. The CDR3 is made up of 16 amino acids. CDR3 bases: TGCGCCAGCAGCCAAGGGACAGGGGTGAGCAATCAGCCCCAGCATTTT. Encoded protein: CASSQGTGVSNQPQHF.

CDR3 DNA: TGTGCCAGCAGGCTCAGTAACACTGAAGCTTTCTTT. Amino acid sequence: CASRLSNTEAFF. The chain links TRBV6-5 to TRBJ1-1; the D is unclear. This CDR3 spans 12 amino acids. Germline V gene lookup returns CDR1 MNHEY and CDR2 SVGAGI. V was shortened by 6 bases and J by 2 bases, with 7 bases between the two germline ends.

The CDR3 region has the DNA TGTGCCAGTAGTATAGGCGGGGGAACCGGGTCCTACGAGCAGTACTTC. Translation: CASSIGGGTGSYEQYF. The genes are TRBV19 and TRBJ2-7, with 7 bases identical to TRBD2. The CDR3 totals 16 residues. Germline V gives CDR1 LNHDA, CDR2 SQIVND (reference sequence). V was pared by 1 base and J by 1 base, with 7 bases of the junction left unmatched.

The chain carries TRBV28 and TRBJ1-1; no clear D. This CDR3 contains 11 residues. Germline V gene data show CDR1 as MDHEN and CDR2 as SYDVKM. Trimming cost V 3 bases and J 8 bases, with 7 bases left between them. The CDR3 is CASSLSREAFF. CDR3 DNA sequence: TGTGCCAGCAGTTTGTCCCGGGAAGCTTTCTTT.

This chain uses TRBV6-5 with TRBJ1-4; no clear D. The germline CDR1 and CDR2 sequences are MNHEY and SVGAGI. This CDR3 comprises 13 residues. Trimming removed 5 bases from V and 8 bases from J, with 12 bases in between. Here the CDR3 reads CASSGLKGEKLFF. CDR3 in DNA: TGTGCCAGCAGTGGACTAAAAGGGGAAAAACTGTTTTTT.

The chain is built from TRBV4-2 and TRBJ1-1; 10 bases are shared with TRBD1. The germline V gene encodes CDR1 LGHNA and CDR2 YNFKEQ. The CDR3 runs to 16 residues. The V and J ends lost 5 bases and 6 bases, in that order; junction bases with no gene match: 12. The CDR3 nucleotides are TGTGCCAGCAGCTTGGCCATGACAGGGGGCAGGGCTGAAGCTTTCTTT. Translation: CASSLAMTGGRAEAFF.

The rearrangement links TRBV30 to TRBJ2-1; possibly TRBD1 for D (5 bases). V lost 0 bases and J 5 bases, leaving 11 bases between the germline ends. Germline V CDR1 and CDR2: GTSNPN, SVGIG (reference sequence). The CDR3 covers 14 residues. The CDR3 region has the DNA TGTGCCTGGAGTGTACAGGCCGCCAACAATGAGCAGTTCTTC. This translates into CAWSVQAANNEQFF.

The V and J genes are TRBV10-2 and TRBJ1-2; D possibly corresponds to TRBD1 (5 bases). V was shortened by 4 bases and J by 2 bases, with 11 bases between the two germline ends. This CDR3 contains 14 residues. CDR1 WSHSY and CDR2 SAAADI come from the germline V gene. The CDR3 nucleotides are TGCGCCAGCAGTGCCGCAGGGATGAACTATGGCTACACCTTC. It translates to CASSAAGMNYGYTF.

V and J are TRBV7-9 and TRBJ2-5; the match to TRBD1 covers 9 bases. The ends lost 11 bases at V and 6 bases at J; junction bases unmatched: 10. Germline-derived CDR1 and CDR2 are SEHNR and FQNEAQ (reference sequence). This CDR3 region has 13 residues. The CDR3 loop reads CAGVQGALKTQYF. CDR3 DNA sequence: TGTGCCGGAGTACAGGGGGCATTGAAGACCCAGTACTTC.